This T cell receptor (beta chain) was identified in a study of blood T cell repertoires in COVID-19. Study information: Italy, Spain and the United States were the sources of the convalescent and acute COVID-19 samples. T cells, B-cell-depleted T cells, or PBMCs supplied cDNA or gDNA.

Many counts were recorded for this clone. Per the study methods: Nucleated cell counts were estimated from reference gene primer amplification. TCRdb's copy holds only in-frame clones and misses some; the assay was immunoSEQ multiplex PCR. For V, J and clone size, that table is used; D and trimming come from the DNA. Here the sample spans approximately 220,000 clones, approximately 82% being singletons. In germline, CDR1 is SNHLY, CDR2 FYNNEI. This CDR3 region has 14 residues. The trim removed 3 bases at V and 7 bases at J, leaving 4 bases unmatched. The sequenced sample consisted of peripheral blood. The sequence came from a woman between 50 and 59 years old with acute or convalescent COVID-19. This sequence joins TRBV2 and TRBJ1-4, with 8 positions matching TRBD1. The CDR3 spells CASSDRGRAEKLFF. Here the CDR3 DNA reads TGTGCCAGCAGTGACAGGGGGCGGGCTGAAAAACTGTTTTTT.